The 10 T cell receptor beta chains below come from one sample, sequenced in a study of early stage breast cancer tumors. Measured with immunoSEQ multiplex PCR; TCRdb has only the in-frame clones, and not every one. The sample has roughly 19,000 clones; approximately 80% are singletons. The specimen was blood. The receptors were sampled from a person aged 60 to 70 with breast cancer.

V and J are TRBV6-4 and TRBJ2-7; 7 positions agree with TRBD1. The CDR3 is 18 amino acids. CDR1 MRHNA and CDR2 SNTAGT come from the germline V gene. V shed 2 bases, J shed 6 bases, and the junction held 19 bases outside the gene matches. CDR3 protein: CASSDGAPDRETSLEQYF. The CDR3 DNA sequence: TGTGCCAGCAGTGACGGGGCCCCCGACAGGGAAACTTCCCTCGAGCAGTACTTC.

This clone was picked up one time. The chain recombines TRBV5-1 with TRBJ2-5; no reliable D call. The CDR3 is 15 residues long. V lost 2 bases and J lost 3, with 14 bases in between. Germline assignment: CDR1 SGHRS and CDR2 YFSETQ. CDR3 in DNA: TGCGCCAGCAGCTTTACGGGCTTCTCGAAAGAGACCCAGTACTTC. It codes for CASSFTGFSKETQYF.

The chain couples TRBV4-1 to TRBJ1-4; perhaps TRBD1 as D (6 bases). Germline-derived CDR1 and CDR2 are MGHRA and YSYEKL. The V end lost 4 bases, the J end lost 0 bases, and 9 bases lay between the germline ends. CDR3 length: 15 residues. The CDR3 loop reads CASSRTVATNEKLFF. Here the CDR3 DNA reads TGCGCCAGCAGCCGGACAGTTGCAACTAATGAAAAACTGTTTTTT.

This chain uses TRBV6-1 with TRBJ2-7, with TRBD2 matching 10 bases. Trimming removed 6 bases from V and 7 bases from J; junction bases left unmatched: 6. CDR1 is MNHNS, CDR2 SASEGT, per germline. This CDR3 has 13 amino acids. CDR3 sequence reads: CASSGRLAGEQYF. For the CDR3, the DNA is TGTGCCAGCAGCGGAAGACTAGCGGGTGAGCAGTACTTC.

This chain uses TRBV5-6 with TRBJ2-3; D is perhaps TRBD2 (7 bases). Germline CDR1 reads SGHDT; CDR2 reads YYEEEE. This CDR3 contains 15 residues. Trimming removed 3 bases at V and 2 bases at J, with 13 bases between. The CDR3 protein is CASSWGGGYTDTQYF. DNA of the CDR3: TGTGCCAGCAGCTGGGGAGGGGGGTACACAGATACGCAGTATTTT.

The rearrangement links TRBV9 to TRBJ1-1; D remains unclear. V lost 4 bases and J 4 bases, leaving 11 bases between the germline ends. The germline CDR1 and CDR2 sequences are SGDLS and YYNGEE. The CDR3 runs to 13 residues. The CDR3 protein is CASSLDVGTEAFF. The CDR3, as DNA: TGTGCCAGCAGCTTAGATGTTGGCACTGAAGCTTTCTTT.

This rearrangement joins TRBV5-4 to TRBJ2-5; 8 nucleotides match TRBD2. The CDR3 consists of 15 residues. The junction had 4 bases not matched to a gene; V was cut back by 0 bases and J by 3 bases. CDR1 and CDR2 from the germline V gene are SGHNT and YYREEE (reference sequence). The CDR3 here is CASSLAGGREETQYF. CDR3 in DNA: TGTGCCAGCAGCTTGGCGGGAGGGAGGGAAGAGACCCAGTACTTC.

In its sample, this clone ranks as medium-sized. This sequence joins TRBV13 and TRBJ2-7, with a possible D match to TRBD1 (6 bases). The CDR3 is 15 amino acids. Germline lookup yields CDR1 PRHDT and CDR2 FYEKMQ (reference sequence). The V and J ends lost 2 bases and 1 base respectively, with 12 bases between them. The chain's CDR3 is CASSLTRGYSYEQYF. For the CDR3, the DNA is TGTGCCAGCAGCTTAACCAGGGGTTATTCCTACGAGCAGTACTTC.

The rearrangement joins TRBV5-4 to TRBJ2-3; 13 bases are a match to TRBD2. This CDR3 has 16 amino acids. V was clipped by 3 bases and J by 5 bases; unmatched bases: 6. Germline V gene sequence: CDR1 SGHNT, CDR2 YYREEE (reference sequence). CDR3: CASSSTSGGAIDTQYF. CDR3 coding DNA: TGTGCCAGCAGCTCCACTAGCGGGGGGGCCATAGATACGCAGTATTTT.

This clone has a single count. The rearrangement uses TRBV5-1 and TRBJ2-5; D is ambiguous. The CDR3 has 13 residues. Germline CDR1 reads SGHRS; CDR2 reads YFSETQ. V was clipped by 0 bases and J by 1 base, with 4 bases between them. CDR3 nucleotide sequence: TGCGCCAGCAGCTTGGAGGGCCAAGAGACCCAGTACTTC. Its translation: CASSLEGQETQYF.